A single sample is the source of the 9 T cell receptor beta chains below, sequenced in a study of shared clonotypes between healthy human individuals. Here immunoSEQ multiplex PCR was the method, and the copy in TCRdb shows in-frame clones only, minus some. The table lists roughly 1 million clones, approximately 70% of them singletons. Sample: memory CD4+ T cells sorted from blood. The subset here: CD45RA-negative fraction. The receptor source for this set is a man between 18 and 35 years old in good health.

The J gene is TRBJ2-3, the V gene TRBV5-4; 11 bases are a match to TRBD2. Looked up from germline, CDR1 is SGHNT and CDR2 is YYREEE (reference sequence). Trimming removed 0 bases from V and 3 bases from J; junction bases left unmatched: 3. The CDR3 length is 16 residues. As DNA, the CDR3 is TGTGCCAGCAGCTTGGCCGGGACTAGCGGAACAGATACGCAGTATTTT. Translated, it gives CASSLAGTSGTDTQYF.

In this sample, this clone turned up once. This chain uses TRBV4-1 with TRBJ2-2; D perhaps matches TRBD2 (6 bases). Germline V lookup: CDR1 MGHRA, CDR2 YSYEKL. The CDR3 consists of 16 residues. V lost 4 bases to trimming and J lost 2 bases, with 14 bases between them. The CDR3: CASSPRGEKNTGELFF. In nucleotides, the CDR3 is TGCGCCAGCAGCCCCCGCGGGGAAAAAAACACCGGGGAGCTGTTTTTT.

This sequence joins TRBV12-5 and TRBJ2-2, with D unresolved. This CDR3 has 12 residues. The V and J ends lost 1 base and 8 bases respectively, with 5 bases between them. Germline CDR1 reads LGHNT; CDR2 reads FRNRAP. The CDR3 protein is CASGLGKGELFF. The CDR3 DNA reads TGTGCTAGTGGTTTGGGCAAAGGGGAGCTGTTTTTT.

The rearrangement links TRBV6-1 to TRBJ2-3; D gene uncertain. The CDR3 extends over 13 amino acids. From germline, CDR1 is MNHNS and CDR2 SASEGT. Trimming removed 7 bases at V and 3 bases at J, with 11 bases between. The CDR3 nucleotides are TGTGCCAGCATTAAACTTTTTACAGATACGCAGTATTTT. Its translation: CASIKLFTDTQYF.

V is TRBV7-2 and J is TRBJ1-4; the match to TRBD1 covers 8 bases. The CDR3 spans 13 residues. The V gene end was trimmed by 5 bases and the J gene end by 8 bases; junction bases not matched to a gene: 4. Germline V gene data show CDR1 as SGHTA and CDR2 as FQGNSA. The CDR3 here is CASSARDREKLFF. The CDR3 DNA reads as TGTGCCAGCAGCGCCCGGGACAGGGAAAAACTGTTTTTT.

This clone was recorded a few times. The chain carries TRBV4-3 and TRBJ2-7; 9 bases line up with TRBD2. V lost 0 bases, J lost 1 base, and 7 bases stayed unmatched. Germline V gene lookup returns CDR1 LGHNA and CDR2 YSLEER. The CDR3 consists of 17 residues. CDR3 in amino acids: CASSQELVAGASYEQYF. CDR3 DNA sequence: TGCGCCAGCAGCCAAGAGCTCGTAGCGGGAGCGTCCTACGAGCAGTACTTC.

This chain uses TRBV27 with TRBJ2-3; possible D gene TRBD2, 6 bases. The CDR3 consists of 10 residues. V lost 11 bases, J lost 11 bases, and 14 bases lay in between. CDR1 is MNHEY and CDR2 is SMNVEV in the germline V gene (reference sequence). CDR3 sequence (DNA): TGTGCCGCGGGGCGCCCCTGGCAGTATTTT. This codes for CAAGRPWQYF.

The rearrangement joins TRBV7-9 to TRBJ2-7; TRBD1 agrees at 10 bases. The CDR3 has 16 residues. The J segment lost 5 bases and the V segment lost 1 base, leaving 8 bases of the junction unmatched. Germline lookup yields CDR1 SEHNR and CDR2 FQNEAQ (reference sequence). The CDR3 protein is CASSLGRQGAGDEQYF. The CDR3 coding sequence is TGTGCCAGCAGCTTAGGACGACAGGGGGCAGGAGACGAGCAGTACTTC.

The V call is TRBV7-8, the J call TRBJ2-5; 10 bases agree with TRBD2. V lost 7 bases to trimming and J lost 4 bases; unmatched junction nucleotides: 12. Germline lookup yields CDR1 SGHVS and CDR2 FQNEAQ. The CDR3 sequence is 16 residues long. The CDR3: CASTGGAAGGPETQYF. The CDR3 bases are TGTGCCAGCACTGGCGGGGCAGCGGGGGGGCCAGAGACCCAGTACTTC.